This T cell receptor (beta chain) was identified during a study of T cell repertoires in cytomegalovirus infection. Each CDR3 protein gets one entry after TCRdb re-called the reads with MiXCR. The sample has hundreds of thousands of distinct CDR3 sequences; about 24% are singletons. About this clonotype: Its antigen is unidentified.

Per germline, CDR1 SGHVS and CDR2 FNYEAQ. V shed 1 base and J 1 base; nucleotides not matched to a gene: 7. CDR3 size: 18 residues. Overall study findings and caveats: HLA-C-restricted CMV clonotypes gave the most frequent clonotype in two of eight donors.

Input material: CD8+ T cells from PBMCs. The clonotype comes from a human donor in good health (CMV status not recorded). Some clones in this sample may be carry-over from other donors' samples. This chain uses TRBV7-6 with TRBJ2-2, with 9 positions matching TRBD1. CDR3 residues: CASSLVVWGQGNTGELFF. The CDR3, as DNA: TGTGCCAGCAGCTTAGTGGTTTGGGGACAGGGGAACACCGGGGAGCTGTTTTTT.